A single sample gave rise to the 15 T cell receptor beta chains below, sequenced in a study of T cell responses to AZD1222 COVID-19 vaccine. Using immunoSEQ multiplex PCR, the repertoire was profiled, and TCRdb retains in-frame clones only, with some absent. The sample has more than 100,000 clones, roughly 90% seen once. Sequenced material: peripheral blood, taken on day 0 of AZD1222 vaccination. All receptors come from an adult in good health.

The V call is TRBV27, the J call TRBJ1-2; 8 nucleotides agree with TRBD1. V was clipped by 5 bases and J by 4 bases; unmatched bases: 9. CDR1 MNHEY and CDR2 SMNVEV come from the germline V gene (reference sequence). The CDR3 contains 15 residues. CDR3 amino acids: CASSPGQGYGYGYTF. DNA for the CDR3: TGTGCCAGCAGTCCAGGACAGGGATACGGCTATGGCTACACCTTC.

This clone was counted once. The CDR3 DNA reads as TGTGCCAGCAGCGCGGGACGACTTAGGACAGCCAACTCTGGGGCCAACGTCCTGACTTTC. Translating gives CASSAGRLRTANSGANVLTF. This chain connects TRBV7-6 to TRBJ2-6; D might be TRBD1 or TRBD2, each matching 6 bases. Germline CDR1 is SGHVS and CDR2 is FNYEAQ. V was trimmed by 5 bases and J by 0 bases, leaving 23 bases between them. The CDR3 length is 20 residues.

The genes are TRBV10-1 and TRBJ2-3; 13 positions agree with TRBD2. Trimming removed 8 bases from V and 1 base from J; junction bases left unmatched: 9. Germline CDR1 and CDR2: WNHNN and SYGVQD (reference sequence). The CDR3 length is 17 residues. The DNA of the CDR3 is TGCGCCAGCGTCCTCCGGGGACTAGCGGGGCGCACAGATACGCAGTATTTT. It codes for CASVLRGLAGRTDTQYF.

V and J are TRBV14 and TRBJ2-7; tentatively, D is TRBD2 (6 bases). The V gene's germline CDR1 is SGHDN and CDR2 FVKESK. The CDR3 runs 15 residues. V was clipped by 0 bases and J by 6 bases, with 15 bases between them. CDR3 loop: CASSQERELAGEQYF. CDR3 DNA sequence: TGTGCCAGCAGCCAAGAAAGGGAACTAGCAGGCGAGCAGTACTTC.

CDR3 sequence: CASSPTAIGGYTF. Written as DNA, the CDR3 is TGTGCCAGCAGCCCTACAGCAATAGGTGGCTACACCTTC. The chain has TRBV3-1 (or the pseudogene TRBV3-2) and TRBJ1-2; D unclear. The germline V gene encodes CDR1 LGHDT and CDR2 YNNKEL (reference sequence). Trimming cost V 4 bases and J 7 bases, with 13 bases left between them. CDR3 size: 13 residues.

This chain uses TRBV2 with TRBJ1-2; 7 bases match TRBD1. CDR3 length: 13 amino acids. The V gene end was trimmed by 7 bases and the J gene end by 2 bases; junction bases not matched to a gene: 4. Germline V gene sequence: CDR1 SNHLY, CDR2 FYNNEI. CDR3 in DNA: TGTGCCAGCACCAGGGGGGGGAACTATGGCTACACCTTC. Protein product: CASTRGGNYGYTF. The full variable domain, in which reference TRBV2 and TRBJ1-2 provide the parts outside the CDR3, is EPEVTQTPSHQVTQMGQEVILRCVPISNHLYFYWYRQILGQKVEFLVSFYNNEISEKSEIFDDQFSVERPDGSNFTLKIRSTKLEDSAMYFCASTRGGNYGYTFGSGTRLTVV.

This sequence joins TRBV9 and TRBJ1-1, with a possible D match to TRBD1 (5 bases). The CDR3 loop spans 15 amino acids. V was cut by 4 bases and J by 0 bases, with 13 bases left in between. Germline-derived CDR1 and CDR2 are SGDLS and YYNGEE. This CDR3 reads CASSPDLGLNTEAFF. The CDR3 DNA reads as TGTGCCAGCAGCCCCGACTTGGGACTGAACACTGAAGCTTTCTTT.

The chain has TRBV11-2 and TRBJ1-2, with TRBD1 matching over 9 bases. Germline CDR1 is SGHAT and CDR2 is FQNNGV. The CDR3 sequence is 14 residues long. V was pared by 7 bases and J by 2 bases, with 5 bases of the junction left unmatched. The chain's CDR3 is CASTPGQGNYGYTF. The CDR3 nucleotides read TGTGCCAGCACCCCGGGACAGGGCAACTATGGCTACACCTTC. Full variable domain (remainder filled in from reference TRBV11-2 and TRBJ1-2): EAGVAQSPRYKIIEKRQSVAFWCNPISGHATLYWYQQILGQGPKLLIQFQNNGVVDDSQLPKDRFSAERLKGVDSTLKIQPAKLEDSAVYLCASTPGQGNYGYTFGSGTRLTVV.

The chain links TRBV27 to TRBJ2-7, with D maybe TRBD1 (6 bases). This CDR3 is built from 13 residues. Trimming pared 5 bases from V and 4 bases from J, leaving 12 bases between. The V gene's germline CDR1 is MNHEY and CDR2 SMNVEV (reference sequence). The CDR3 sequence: CASSPGGGYEQYF. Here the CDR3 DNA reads TGTGCCAGCAGTCCTGGGGGCGGTTACGAGCAGTACTTC.

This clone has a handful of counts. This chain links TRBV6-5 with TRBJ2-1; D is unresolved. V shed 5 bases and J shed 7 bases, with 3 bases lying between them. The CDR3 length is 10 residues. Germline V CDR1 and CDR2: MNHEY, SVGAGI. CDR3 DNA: TGTGCCAGCAGTCGAAATGAGCAGTTCTTC. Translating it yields CASSRNEQFF.

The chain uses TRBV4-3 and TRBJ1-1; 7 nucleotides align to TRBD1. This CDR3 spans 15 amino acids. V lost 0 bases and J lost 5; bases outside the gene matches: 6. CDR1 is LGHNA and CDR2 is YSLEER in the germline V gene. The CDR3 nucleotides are TGCGCCAGCAGCCAAGAAAGGGGGCCGGGAACTGAAGCTTTCTTT. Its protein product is CASSQERGPGTEAFF.

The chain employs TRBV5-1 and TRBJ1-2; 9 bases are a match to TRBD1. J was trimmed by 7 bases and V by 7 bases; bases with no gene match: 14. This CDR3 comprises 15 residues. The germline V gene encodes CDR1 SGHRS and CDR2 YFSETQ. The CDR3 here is CASDPGTGRQGGYTF. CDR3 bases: TGCGCCAGCGACCCCGGGACAGGGAGACAGGGTGGCTACACCTTC. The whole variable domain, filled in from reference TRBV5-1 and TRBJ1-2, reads KAGVTQTPRYLIKTRGQQVTLSCSPISGHRSVSWYQQTPGQGLQFLFEYFSETQRNKGNFPGRFSGRQFSNSRSEMNVSTLELGDSALYLCASDPGTGRQGGYTFGSGTRLTVV.

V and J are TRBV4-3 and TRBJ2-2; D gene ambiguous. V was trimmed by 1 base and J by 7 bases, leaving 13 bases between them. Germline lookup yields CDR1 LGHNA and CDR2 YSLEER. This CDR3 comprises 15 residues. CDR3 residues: CASSQGPQGIGELFF. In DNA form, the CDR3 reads TGCGCCAGCAGCCAAGGGCCCCAAGGGATCGGGGAGCTGTTTTTT.

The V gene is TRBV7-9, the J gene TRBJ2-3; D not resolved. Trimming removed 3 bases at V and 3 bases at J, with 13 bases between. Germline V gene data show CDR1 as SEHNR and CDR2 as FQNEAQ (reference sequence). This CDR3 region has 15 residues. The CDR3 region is CASSFSPPRTDTQYF. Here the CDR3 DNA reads TGTGCCAGCAGCTTCAGTCCCCCCAGGACAGATACGCAGTATTTT.

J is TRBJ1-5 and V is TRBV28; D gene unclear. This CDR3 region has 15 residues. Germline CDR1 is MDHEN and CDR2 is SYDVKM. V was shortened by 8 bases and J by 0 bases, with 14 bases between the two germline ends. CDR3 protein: CASVTTGPSNQPQHF. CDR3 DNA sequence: TGTGCCAGCGTTACGACGGGTCCTAGCAATCAGCCCCAGCATTTT.